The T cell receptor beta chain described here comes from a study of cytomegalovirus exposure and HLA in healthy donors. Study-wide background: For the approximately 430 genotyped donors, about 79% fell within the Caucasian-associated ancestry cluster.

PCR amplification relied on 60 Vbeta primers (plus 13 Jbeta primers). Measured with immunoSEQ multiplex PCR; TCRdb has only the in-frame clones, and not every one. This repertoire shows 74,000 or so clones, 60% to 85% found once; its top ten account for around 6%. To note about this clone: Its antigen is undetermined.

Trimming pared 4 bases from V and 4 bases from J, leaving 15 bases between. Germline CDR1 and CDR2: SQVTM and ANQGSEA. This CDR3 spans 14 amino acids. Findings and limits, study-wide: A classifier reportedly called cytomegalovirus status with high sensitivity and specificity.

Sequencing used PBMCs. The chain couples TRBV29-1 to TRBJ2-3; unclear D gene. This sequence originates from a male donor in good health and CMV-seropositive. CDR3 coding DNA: TGCAGCGTTGTGCAGTCCGAAATACCAGATACGCAGTATTTT. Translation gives CSVVQSEIPDTQYF.